This T cell receptor (beta chain) was identified during a study of blood T cell repertoires in COVID-19. V was shortened by 5 bases and J by 5 bases, with 19 bases between the two germline ends. This CDR3 is built from 15 residues. Per the germline V gene, CDR1 is SGHTA and CDR2 is FQGNSA. This clone was detected only once. Repertoires were generated with immunoSEQ multiplex PCR, while TCRdb's copy carries only in-frame clones and drops some. The sample contains around 300,000 clones, 87% of which appear only once. The study recruited people aged roughly 18 to 95 years across roughly 25 US areas. Participant-reported clinical history was the basis for cohort assignment. Two negative PCRs, clearance, or symptom resolution were required of recovered Cohort 3 donors.

The source material was PBMCs or T cells enriched from blood (not recorded which). This sequence was found in a woman in her thirties who had recovered from COVID-19. J is TRBJ2-7 and V is TRBV7-2; D is possibly TRBD2 (6 bases). The CDR3 is CASSRWNLEGHEQYF. CDR3 DNA sequence: TGTGCCAGCAGCCGGTGGAACTTGGAGGGCCACGAGCAGTACTTC.